This T cell receptor (beta chain) is drawn from a study of cytomegalovirus exposure and HLA in healthy donors. The study ran its PCR with 60 Vbeta and 13 Jbeta primers. Assay used: immunoSEQ multiplex PCR; TCRdb lists only in-frame clones, some missing. Counted here are some 170,000 clones, roughly 80% occurring once; the ten biggest clones make up about 13%. Germline-derived CDR1 and CDR2 are LNHDA and SQIVND (reference sequence). Trimming took off 2 bases at V and 1 base at J, with 9 bases between the two ends. CDR3 length equals 15 residues. The sample consisted of PBMCs. The TCR sequence derives from a woman in her fifties or sixties in good health and CMV-seronegative. The gene calls are TRBV19 and TRBJ1-5; D is unresolved. The CDR3 loop is CASSINRQSNQPQHF. The CDR3 DNA reads as TGTGCCAGTAGTATAAACAGACAAAGCAATCAGCCCCAGCATTTT. Full variable domain (outside the CDR3, taken from reference TRBV19 and TRBJ1-5): DGGITQSPKYLFRKEGQNVTLSCEQNLNHDAMYWYRQDPGQGLRLIYYSQIVNDFQKGDIAEGYSVSREKKESFPLTVTSAQKNPTAFYLCASSINRQSNQPQHFGDGTRLSIL.